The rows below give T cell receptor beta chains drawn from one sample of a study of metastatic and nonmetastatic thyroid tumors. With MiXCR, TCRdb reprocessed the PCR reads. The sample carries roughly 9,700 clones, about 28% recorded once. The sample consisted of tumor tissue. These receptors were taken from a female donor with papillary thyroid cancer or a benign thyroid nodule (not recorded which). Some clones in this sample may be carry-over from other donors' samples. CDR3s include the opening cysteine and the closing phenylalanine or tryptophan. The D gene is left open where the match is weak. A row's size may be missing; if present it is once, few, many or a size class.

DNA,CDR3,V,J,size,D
TGTGCCTGGAGTGTAAAAACTAGCGGGACTGTCCCAGATACGCAGTATTTT,CAWSVKTSGTVPDTQYF,TRBV30,TRBJ2-3,many,TRBD2
TGCAGTGCTAGAGAGCCCCGCACGCAGGCCGGGGAGCTGTTTTTT,CSAREPRTQAGELFF,TRBV20-1,TRBJ2-2,-,-
TGTGCCAGCAGCCGACTCGGTACTAACTCCTACGAGCAGTACTTC,CASSRLGTNSYEQYF,TRBV28,TRBJ2-7,-,-
TGTGCCAGCAGTGGGCTAGCCCACAATGAGCAGTTCTTC,CASSGLAHNEQFF,TRBV7-8,TRBJ2-1,many,-
TGTGCCAGCAGCCCCCGGGACCCCGTGGTATTGGGGCTGGGCTACACCTTC,CASSPRDPVVLGLGYTF,TRBV4-2,TRBJ1-2,many,-
TGTGCCAGCAGCCAGGGTCTCATTGGGAATGAGCAGTTCTTC,CASSQGLIGNEQFF,TRBV14,TRBJ2-1,many,-
TGTGCCAGCAGCTTAGACGCAGGGACCTACAATGAGCAGTTCTTC,CASSLDAGTYNEQFF,TRBV7-3,TRBJ2-1,many,-
TGTGCCAGCAGCTCCGGACAGGGAGGCGGCTACACCTTC,CASSSGQGGGYTF,TRBV7-3,TRBJ1-2,medium-sized,TRBD1
TGCAGTGCAAAGACAGCTACTCTTAACTATGGCTACACCTTC,CSAKTATLNYGYTF,TRBV20-1,TRBJ1-2,medium-sized,-
TGTGCCAGCAGTTACTCTGGAGGGGATGAAGCTTTCTTT,CASSYSGGDEAFF,TRBV6-5,TRBJ1-1,few,-
TGCAGCGCCGCAGGGAGCTCCTACAATGAGCAGTTCTTC,CSAAGSSYNEQFF,TRBV29-1,TRBJ2-1,many,-
TGTGCCAGCAGAGCCGGGACAGGGAGTAACGAGCAGTTCTTC,CASRAGTGSNEQFF,TRBV27,TRBJ2-1,-,TRBD1
TGTGCCAGCAGGACCACTAGCGGGGGAAGCTCCTACGAGCAGTACTTC,CASRTTSGGSSYEQYF,TRBV6-2/TRBV6-3,TRBJ2-7,-,TRBD2
TGTGCCAGCAGCATACGGGACAGGGGGCGGCTCACGGTAGTCTACGAGCAGTACTTC,CASSIRDRGRLTVVYEQYF,TRBV7-2,TRBJ2-7,many,TRBD1
TGTGCCAGTAGTCGTCCCCGGCAGGGGAAGTTTGGTGAAGCTTTCTTT,CASSRPRQGKFGEAFF,TRBV19,TRBJ1-1,once,-
TGTGCCATCAGAGGGGGAAAGAGCACAGATACGCAGTATTTT,CAIRGGKSTDTQYF,TRBV10-3,TRBJ2-3,-,-
TGTGCCAGCAGCTTATCGGGGACAGGGGGCAGGAGGACCGGGGAGCTGTTTTTT,CASSLSGTGGRRTGELFF,TRBV7-6,TRBJ2-2,-,TRBD1
TGTGCCAGCAGCTTAGCCCCTACTAGCGGGAGCGGTTACGAGCAGTACTTC,CASSLAPTSGSGYEQYF,TRBV7-2,TRBJ2-7,-,TRBD2
TGTGCCACCAGCGGGGACTTCTCCACCATATATTTT,CATSGDFSTIYF,TRBV15,TRBJ1-3,-,-
TGTGCCAGCAGGGACGGGACTAGCCCGTACGAGCAGTACTTC,CASRDGTSPYEQYF,TRBV6-2/TRBV6-3,TRBJ2-7,-,TRBD2
TGTGCCAGCAGCCCGAGTCACGGAGGACTAGGGGAGGACACCTTC,CASSPSHGGLGEDTF,TRBV11-2,TRBJ1-2,medium-sized,-
TGTGCCAGCAGACCCGGACCTGACGAGCAGTACTTC,CASRPGPDEQYF,TRBV2,TRBJ2-7,many,-
TGTGCCAGCAGCCAAGAAGGTCCAGGGGCTGGGGCCAACGTCCTGACTTTC,CASSQEGPGAGANVLTF,TRBV3-1,TRBJ2-6,medium-sized,-
TGCAGTGCTAGAGGGACTAGCGGTTTCTCCTACGAGCAGTACTTC,CSARGTSGFSYEQYF,TRBV20-1,TRBJ2-7,many,TRBD2
TGTGCCAGCAGTTCCTCCGGGACATACCAAGAGACCCAGTACTTC,CASSSSGTYQETQYF,TRBV27,TRBJ2-5,many,-
TGTGCCAGGCGGGAGAGGGGCTACAATGAGCAGTTCTTC,CARRERGYNEQFF,TRBV2,TRBJ2-1,few,TRBD2
TGTGCCAGCAGTGGGGCGTCCTACGAGCAGTACTTC,CASSGASYEQYF,TRBV28,TRBJ2-7,-,-
TGTGCCAGTCTCCTTGAGGGACAACCCTCTTGGTCCAACGTCCTGACTTTC,CASLLEGQPSWSNVLTF,TRBV2,TRBJ2-6,-,-
TGTGCCAGCAGTTTTGGACTAGCGGGAGGGCCCTACAATGAGCAGTTCTTC,CASSFGLAGGPYNEQFF,TRBV28,TRBJ2-1,few,TRBD2
TGTGCCAGCAGTTACTCTGGAGGGAGTTTGGGCTACACCTTC,CASSYSGGSLGYTF,TRBV6-5,TRBJ1-2,few,-
TGTGCCAGCTCACCACCGGGGATAGCGGGAGATACCGGGGAGCTGTTTTTT,CASSPPGIAGDTGELFF,TRBV18,TRBJ2-2,-,TRBD2
TGTGCCAGCACCCAAGAGGGGCCGCCGACGACACCCCTCCACTTT,CASTQEGPPTTPLHF,TRBV2,TRBJ1-6,few,-
TGTGCCAGCAGCTTAGCTGCCGGTTCCTACGAGCAGTACTTC,CASSLAAGSYEQYF,TRBV11-2,TRBJ2-7,-,-
TGTGCCAGTAGTATAGATTATTCCGGGACCAGTGGGGGCTACACCTTC,CASSIDYSGTSGGYTF,TRBV19,TRBJ1-2,-,-
TGTGCCAGCAGCCGGGGGGACCAAGAGACCCAGTACTTC,CASSRGDQETQYF,TRBV28,TRBJ2-5,medium-sized,TRBD2
TGTGCCAGCAGTGTCGGCCTTCGCTACTCTGGAAACACCATATATTTT,CASSVGLRYSGNTIYF,TRBV2,TRBJ1-3,large,-
TGTGCCAGCAGATCCCGGGTCCGCTTCGGCTACACCTTC,CASRSRVRFGYTF,TRBV2,TRBJ1-2,many,-
TGCAGTGCTTTAGGGGGGACTAGCGGGATTTCTAGAAGGCAGTTCTTC,CSALGGTSGISRRQFF,TRBV20-1,TRBJ2-1,medium-sized,TRBD2
TGTGCCAGCAGCTCCATGGGACGGAGGAACTATGGCTACACCTTC,CASSSMGRRNYGYTF,TRBV7-8,TRBJ1-2,-,-
TGCGCCAGCAGCCCGGGTAGGGGATGGATGAACACTGAAGCTTTCTTT,CASSPGRGWMNTEAFF,TRBV5-1,TRBJ1-1,-,-
TGCGCCAGCAGCAGGGCCCCGACCTCGAACACCGGGGAGCTGTTTTTT,CASSRAPTSNTGELFF,TRBV5-1,TRBJ2-2,many,-
TGTGCCATCAGAGATACAGGCTTTGGCTCGTACGAGCAGTACTTC,CAIRDTGFGSYEQYF,TRBV10-3,TRBJ2-7,medium-sized,-
TGTGCCAGCAGCTTAAAGGGGGTGGGATGGCCGACTTTTAGGGCCAACGTCCTGACTTTC,CASSLKGVGWPTFRANVLTF,TRBV7-3,TRBJ2-6,few,-
TGTGCCAGCAGTTTATGGGGTAACACTGAAGCTTTCTTT,CASSLWGNTEAFF,TRBV12-3/TRBV12-4,TRBJ1-1,few,-
TGTGCCAGCAGTACCAGCCAGGATGGGGCCAACGTCCTGACTTTC,CASSTSQDGANVLTF,TRBV6-1,TRBJ2-6,few,-
TGTGCCAGCAGCCCGTATGGACAGGCGTTGATTACCTATGGCTACACCTTC,CASSPYGQALITYGYTF,TRBV7-9,TRBJ1-2,medium-sized,TRBD1
TGCGCCAGCAGCGGGGCAGGCTATGGCTACACCTTC,CASSGAGYGYTF,TRBV5-1,TRBJ1-2,-,-
TGTGCCAGCAGCTCCGACCTGCTTTTGTACTTC,CASSSDLLLYF,TRBV3-1,TRBJ2-5,medium-sized,-
TGTGCCAGCAGTGAAGAACCTACAGGGGTGGGTGGCTACACCTTC,CASSEEPTGVGGYTF,TRBV6-1,TRBJ1-2,few,TRBD1
TGTGCCAGCAGCGGACCGACCCCCCCCGGGACTAGCGGGAGCTACGAGCAGTACTTC,CASSGPTPPGTSGSYEQYF,TRBV25-1,TRBJ2-7,few,TRBD2
TGTGCCAGCAGGTCTTGGGGGGATCAGCCCCAGCATTTT,CASRSWGDQPQHF,TRBV28,TRBJ1-5,-,-
TGTGCCAGCAGTTCGACGGACAGGGGCTACGAGCAGTACTTC,CASSSTDRGYEQYF,TRBV27,TRBJ2-7,few,TRBD1
TGTGCCTGGGGTACTGGGGGCAATCAGCCCCAGCATTTT,CAWGTGGNQPQHF,TRBV30,TRBJ1-5,once,-
TGTGCCAGTAAATCTGGGGATAGCTACGAGCAGTACTTC,CASKSGDSYEQYF,TRBV19,TRBJ2-7,-,-
TGCAGTCCCAAGGACCCACGCACAGATACGCAGTATTTT,CSPKDPRTDTQYF,TRBV20-1,TRBJ2-3,many,-
TGTGCCACCGCTCGAGGGGGCTCTCGGCACGAGCAGTACTTC,CATARGGSRHEQYF,TRBV5-6,TRBJ2-7,-,TRBD1
TGTGCCAGCAGTACTGGACAGGAGAATCAGCCCCAGCATTTT,CASSTGQENQPQHF,TRBV6-2/TRBV6-3,TRBJ1-5,-,TRBD1
TGCGCCAGCAGCTTTCGATGGGACAGTAGGGACGAGCAGTACTTC,CASSFRWDSRDEQYF,TRBV5-1,TRBJ2-7,-,TRBD1
TGTGCCACCAGCCTAAATGAAAAACTGTTTTTT,CATSLNEKLFF,TRBV15,TRBJ1-4,medium-sized,-
TGTGCCAGCAGCTCTGGACATCCAGGACTAAACACCGTGGAGCTGTTTTTT,CASSSGHPGLNTVELFF,TRBV7-8,TRBJ2-2,-,-